The rows below give T cell receptor beta chains drawn from one sample of a study of identical twins. TCRdb re-called the 5' RACE reads through MiXCR, storing one row per CDR3 protein. The sample yields hundreds of thousands of distinct CDR3 sequences, 9% to 15% seen once. These same records also appear under a second study, on yellow fever vaccine responses in identical twins.

Sequencing used PBMCs. Receptors were obtained from a woman aged 18-30 years in good health. Each CDR3 is given with its conserved first and last residue. The D gene is left open where the match is weak. Clone size is shown for a subset of rows, as once, few, many or a class of expanded clone.

clone_size d_call j_call v_call cdr3_length cdr3_nt cdr3_aa
many TRBD2 TRBJ2-1 TRBV7-9 15 TGTGCCAGCAGCTTAACTAGCGGGGGGGCCGATGAGCAGTTCTTC CASSLTSGGADEQFF
few NA TRBJ2-7 TRBV27 13 TGTGCCAGCTCCCAAACTCTCTCCTACGAGCAGTACTTC CASSQTLSYEQYF
NA NA TRBJ2-3 TRBV3-1 16 TGTGCCAGCAGCCAATCTTTCGAAACCCGCACAGATACGCAGTATTTT CASSQSFETRTDTQYF
few NA TRBJ2-7 TRBV3-1 14 TGTGCCAGCAGCCAGCCGGGACGGGCCTACGAGCAGTACTTC CASSQPGRAYEQYF
NA NA TRBJ2-2 TRBV5-8 16 TGTGCCAGCAGCAGGGGGTCGGGGATCAACACCGGGGAGCTGTTTTTT CASSRGSGINTGELFF
many TRBD2 TRBJ2-7 TRBV3-1 15 TGTGCCAGCAGCCAAGTAGCGGGAGGCCCCTACGAGCAGTACTTC CASSQVAGGPYEQYF
NA TRBD2 TRBJ2-3 TRBV29-1 14 TGCAGCGTTGAACTAGCGGGAGTTATAGATACGCAGTATTTT CSVELAGVIDTQYF
once TRBD2 TRBJ2-1 TRBV4-2 17 TGTGCCAGCAGCCAACTAAGCGGGGGGGCCGGCGTTATTGAGCAGTTCTTC CASSQLSGGAGVIEQFF
few TRBD1 TRBJ2-3 TRBV3-1 16 TGTGCCAGCAGCCTATACAGGGGGCAAGGCACAGATACGCAGTATTTT CASSLYRGQGTDTQYF
NA TRBD1 TRBJ1-2 TRBV4-2 15 TGTGCCAGCAGCCAAGAGTCGCGCCAGGGGGGGGGCTACACCTTC CASSQESRQGGGYTF
few NA TRBJ2-6 TRBV5-1 16 TGCGCCAGCAGCTTGGGTAGCAACTCTGGGGCCAACGTCCTGACTTTC CASSLGSNSGANVLTF
few TRBD1 TRBJ2-2 TRBV10-3 17 TGTGCCATCAGTGTGACGCCGGGACAGGGGGACACCGGGGAGCTGTTTTTT CAISVTPGQGDTGELFF
many NA TRBJ1-2 TRBV6-5 17 TGTGCCAGCAGTTATGAAGTAATAGGAGAAAATAACTATGGCTACACCTTC CASSYEVIGENNYGYTF
NA NA TRBJ2-7 TRBV7-6 15 TGTGCCAGCAGCTTAGGACCAGGGAATTCCTACGAGCAGTACTTC CASSLGPGNSYEQYF
NA TRBD1 TRBJ2-3 TRBV12-3/TRBV12-4 16 TGTGCCAGCAGTTTAGCCTCTCGTCGGGACAGACAAACGCAGTATTTT CASSLASRRDRQTQYF
few NA TRBJ2-2 TRBV6-4 14 TGTGCCAGCAGCGGGGACACTCACACCGGGGAGCTGTTTTTT CASSGDTHTGELFF
few TRBD2 TRBJ2-3 TRBV11-2 18 TGTGCCAGCAGCTTAGGTAGCGGGAGGGCCGGGGGCACAGATACGCAGTATTTT CASSLGSGRAGGTDTQYF
NA NA TRBJ1-3 TRBV5-1 15 TGCGCCAGCAGGTTGTCGGACAACTCTGGAAACACCATATATTTT CASRLSDNSGNTIYF
NA NA TRBJ2-5 TRBV15 16 TGTGCCACCAGCAGAGATCGAGGGGGAGGGCAGGAGACCCAGAACTTC CATSRDRGGGQETQNF
few TRBD2 TRBJ2-1 TRBV12-3/TRBV12-4 16 TGTGCCAGCAGTCCACCTCCTAGCGGGAACCACAATGAGCAGTTCTTC CASSPPPSGNHNEQFF
few TRBD2 TRBJ2-7 TRBV5-1 16 TGCGCCAGCAGCACCTCGGGGGGAGTGGATCCCTACGAGCAGTACTTC CASSTSGGVDPYEQYF
few TRBD2 TRBJ2-1 TRBV6-2/TRBV6-3 21 TGTGCCAGCAGCCCCTCGGGGGGTAGCGGGAGGTATCAAGCTGGGTACAATGAGCAGTTCTTC CASSPSGGSGRYQAGYNEQFF
NA NA TRBJ1-5 TRBV12-3/TRBV12-4 13 TGTGCCAGCAGTTTAGGGGGGGCGATGCCCCAGCATTTT CASSLGGAMPQHF
NA NA TRBJ2-5 TRBV28 13 TGTGCCAGCTTTCCCGGTGGGGGCGAGACCCAGTACTTC CASFPGGGETQYF
few TRBD2 TRBJ2-5 TRBV28 14 TGTGCCAGCAAACCAGCGGGGGGGCGAGAGACCCAGTACTTC CASKPAGGRETQYF
few NA TRBJ2-5 TRBV7-9 13 TGTGCCAGCAGCTTAGTAGATCGGGAGACCCAGTACTTC CASSLVDRETQYF
few TRBD2 TRBJ2-2 TRBV28 18 TGTGCCAGCAGTCCACTGGTGGCGGGGGGGCAGTACACCGGGGAGCTGTTTTTT CASSPLVAGGQYTGELFF
few NA TRBJ2-7 TRBV6-1 15 TGTGCCAGCGGTGATAGGTGGGGTCCTAATCGCGAGCAGTACTTC CASGDRWGPNREQYF
NA TRBD2 TRBJ2-7 TRBV18 15 TGTGCCAGCTCACCATATCTCGGGAGGGAACTGGAGCAGTACTTC CASSPYLGRELEQYF
many NA TRBJ1-2 TRBV25-1 10 TGTGCCAGCCGGGGGAATGGCTACACCTTC CASRGNGYTF
NA NA TRBJ1-2 TRBV5-1 14 TGCGCCAGCACCTCTGGGGGGACCGGCTATGGCTACACCTTC CASTSGGTGYGYTF
few NA TRBJ2-1 TRBV29-1 12 TGCAGCGTGACAGAGCTGGCCAATGAGCAGTTCTTC CSVTELANEQFF
once NA TRBJ2-1 TRBV28 17 TGTGCCAGCAGTCGGGTACCTATCGGGCCAAATAGGGATGAGCAGTTCTTC CASSRVPIGPNRDEQFF
few NA TRBJ2-1 TRBV4-1 12 TGCGCCAGCAGCCAAGAGGGCTATGAGCAGTTCTTC CASSQEGYEQFF
NA NA TRBJ1-6 TRBV28 15 TGTGCCAGCAGGGAATCTAGCTCCTATAATTCACCCCTCCACTTT CASRESSSYNSPLHF
NA TRBD2 TRBJ2-7 TRBV7-9 15 TGTGCCAGCAGCTTCCTTAGCGGGATATCGGGCGAGCAGTACTTC CASSFLSGISGEQYF
NA NA TRBJ2-2 TRBV6-1 13 TGTGCCAGCAACCAGAAGAACACCGGGGAGCTGTTTTTT CASNQKNTGELFF
NA NA TRBJ1-5 TRBV12-3/TRBV12-4 14 TGTGCCAGCAGTTTAGGGACAACATATCAGCCCCAGCATTTT CASSLGTTYQPQHF
many NA TRBJ1-1 TRBV12-3/TRBV12-4 13 TGTGCCAGCACCCTGGGAGTGAACACTGAAGCTTTCTTT CASTLGVNTEAFF
NA NA TRBJ1-5 TRBV20-1 15 TGCAGTGCTAGAGATGAGGACGGGGGCAATCAGCCCCAGCATTTT CSARDEDGGNQPQHF
NA TRBD2 TRBJ2-3 TRBV4-1 18 TGCGCCAGCAGCCAAGATGGGGGGTTAGCGGGAGCTTTAGATACGCAGTATTTT CASSQDGGLAGALDTQYF
few TRBD1 TRBJ2-4 TRBV20-1 14 TGCAGTGCTAGCCCGACAGGGAACGGAAACATTCAGTACTTC CSASPTGNGNIQYF
NA TRBD2 TRBJ2-5 TRBV9 17 TGTGCCAGCAGCGTAGGATTAGCGGGAGCCGCTCAAGAGACCCAGTACTTC CASSVGLAGAAQETQYF
many NA TRBJ1-2 TRBV7-6 15 TGTGCCAGCAGCTTAAGAGGGTCTGGGGGGTATGGCTACACCTTC CASSLRGSGGYGYTF